One and the same sample provided the 20 T cell receptor beta chains below, sequenced in a study of CD8 T cells in ankylosing spondylitis. TCRdb fed the 5' RACE reads into MiXCR, producing one record per CDR3 protein. The sample consists of around 230,000 distinct CDR3 sequences, 7.5% to 9% of them appearing once. The sequenced sample consisted of blood, either unsorted or a sorted T cell fraction (not recorded which). These receptors were collected from a male donor with ankylosing spondylitis or in good health (not recorded which).

This clonotype was seen a few times. The J gene is TRBJ2-3, the V gene TRBV7-3, with no clear D. Trimming left V 3 bases short and J 2 bases short, with 6 bases between. The germline V gene encodes CDR1 SGHTA and CDR2 FQGTGA. This CDR3 has 13 amino acids. The CDR3 DNA sequence: TGTGCCAGCAGCTTCACCAACACAGATACGCAGTATTTT. It translates to CASSFTNTDTQYF.

This clonotype appeared many times. V usage is TRBV7-9 and J usage is TRBJ2-1, with a tentative D call TRBD2 (6 bases). With 5 bases removed from V and 5 bases from J, the gap between germline ends came to 16 bases. The CDR3 contains 15 residues. The germline CDR1 and CDR2 sequences are SEHNR and FQNEAQ (reference sequence). The CDR3: CASSPLGGADNEQFF. The CDR3 DNA reads as TGTGCCAGCAGCCCCTTGGGGGGAGCGGACAATGAGCAGTTCTTC.

This clonotype showed up many times. This rearrangement joins TRBV4-3 to TRBJ2-1; possibly TRBD1 for D (6 bases). The germline V gene has CDR1 LGHNA and CDR2 YSLEER. This CDR3 comprises 14 residues. V was shortened by 2 bases and J by 6 bases, with 11 bases between the two germline ends. CDR3 in DNA: TGCGCCAGCAGCCAAATGGTAGGGGGCAATGAGCAGTTCTTC. It encodes CASSQMVGGNEQFF.

The rearrangement uses TRBV5-6 and TRBJ1-2; D not certain. The V gene lost 2 bases and the J gene lost 2 bases, with 13 bases spanning the gap. The CDR3 totals 15 residues. The V gene's germline CDR1 is SGHDT and CDR2 YYEEEE. In DNA, the CDR3 is TGTGCCAGCAGCTTTACGACCGCCCGGAACTATGGCTACACCTTC. Protein product: CASSFTTARNYGYTF.

This clonotype came up many times. The rearrangement links TRBV12-3 or TRBV12-4 to TRBJ1-2, with D possibly matching TRBD1 (5 bases). The V end lost 0 bases, the J end lost 4 bases, and 6 bases lay between the germline ends. The CDR3 is made up of 13 amino acids. The CDR3 region is CASSLAGLYGYTF. The DNA for the CDR3 is TGTGCCAGCAGTTTAGCGGGGCTCTATGGCTACACCTTC.

The J gene is TRBJ1-1, the V gene TRBV25-1, with unresolved D. V lost 1 base and J lost 8, with 8 bases in between. The length of the CDR3 is 12 residues. Germline lookup yields CDR1 MGHDK and CDR2 SYGVNS. The CDR3: CASSESRREAFF. Written as DNA, the CDR3 is TGTGCCAGCAGTGAATCGCGCAGGGAAGCTTTCTTT.

This clonotype was recorded at least ten times. This chain links TRBV5-1 with TRBJ2-2; TRBD1 matches 9 bases. Germline CDR1 and CDR2: SGHRS and YFSETQ. The length of the CDR3 is 16 residues. The V segment lost 4 bases and the J segment 1 base; nucleotides outside the gene matches: 5. The CDR3, as DNA: TGCGCCAGCAGCGCCCCGGGACAGGGGAACACCGGGGAGCTGTTTTTT. As protein: CASSAPGQGNTGELFF.

The gene calls are TRBV25-1 and TRBJ2-7, with D unclear. The J call is uncertain, as TRBJ2-1 better fits the DNA end. Germline CDR1 reads MGHDK; CDR2 reads SYGVNS. The CDR3 is 13 amino acids. The DNA for the CDR3 is TGTGCCAGCAGCAGTCCTTCCTCCTACGAGCAGTTCTTC. This encodes CASSSPSSYEQFF.

There are many counts of this clonotype. The chain recombines TRBV12-3 or TRBV12-4 with TRBJ2-2; D gene ambiguous. The V and J ends lost 3 bases and 7 bases respectively, with 9 bases between them. The CDR3 spans 13 residues. The CDR3 protein is CASSFSLIGELFF. DNA of the CDR3: TGTGCCAGCAGTTTTTCCCTCATCGGGGAGCTGTTTTTT.

This clonotype was detected ten times or more. The rearrangement links TRBV10-3 to TRBJ2-7, with D unresolved. CDR1 and CDR2 from the germline V gene are ENHRY and SYGVKD. CDR3 size: 15 residues. V was clipped by 0 bases and J by 6 bases, with 15 bases between them. The CDR3 loop reads CAISESRAGVLEQYF. In DNA form, the CDR3 reads TGTGCCATCAGTGAGTCTAGAGCTGGGGTTCTCGAGCAGTACTTC.

The sample holds many counts of this clonotype. The CDR3 sequence: CASSLSRSTDTQYF. The CDR3, as DNA: TGCGCCAGCAGCTTGAGTAGGAGCACAGATACGCAGTATTTT. This chain links TRBV5-1 with TRBJ2-3; D is unresolved. Germline-derived CDR1 and CDR2 are SGHRS and YFSETQ. The V end lost 1 base, the J end lost 0 bases, and 6 bases lay between the germline ends. There are 14 residues in the CDR3.

The table lists this clonotype with many counts. This chain joins TRBV9 and TRBJ2-1, with 8 bases aligning to TRBD1. The ends lost 0 bases at V and 0 bases at J; junction bases unmatched: 8. The CDR3 length is 18 residues. CDR1 and CDR2 from the germline V gene are SGDLS and YYNGEE. The CDR3 is CASSVEQGATISYNEQFF. CDR3 bases: TGTGCCAGCAGCGTAGAGCAGGGGGCGACCATCTCCTACAATGAGCAGTTCTTC.

The rearrangement uses TRBV23-1 and TRBJ2-1; 9 positions agree with TRBD1. TRBV23-1 is assigned to the ORF class and has an uncertain function. V was pared by 0 bases and J by 8 bases, with 5 bases of the junction left unmatched. The CDR3 covers 15 residues. The CDR3: CASSQSWTGAYEQFF. The CDR3 bases are TGCGCCAGCAGTCAATCGTGGACAGGGGCCTATGAGCAGTTCTTC.

At least ten counts were recorded for this clonotype. This chain uses TRBV5-1 with TRBJ2-1; D is ambiguous. Trimming pared 5 bases from V and 2 bases from J, leaving 5 bases between. CDR1 and CDR2 (germline): SGHRS, YFSETQ. CDR3 size: 12 residues. The CDR3 spells CASRVTYNEQFF. CDR3 in DNA: TGCGCCAGCAGAGTGACCTACAATGAGCAGTTCTTC.

The sample holds many counts of this clonotype. The rearrangement links TRBV12-3 or TRBV12-4 to TRBJ2-5; TRBD2 is a possible D gene (6 bases). V was cut by 6 bases and J by 4 bases, with 12 bases left in between. The CDR3 has 13 residues. The DNA for the CDR3 is TGTGCCAGCAGCCTGGACTACCGAGAGACCCAGTACTTC. Translation gives CASSLDYRETQYF.

At least ten counts were recorded for this clonotype. This sequence joins TRBV18 and TRBJ2-5; 7 nucleotides align to TRBD2. J lost 5 bases, V lost 1 base, and 16 bases had no gene match. Per germline, CDR1 KGHSH and CDR2 LQKENI. The length of the CDR3 is 18 residues. The CDR3 DNA is TGTGCCAGCTCACCACGTCGAATAAGGGAGGGCCCATCCGAGACCCAGTACTTC. Translated, it gives CASSPRRIREGPSETQYF.

This clonotype appeared many times. The gene calls are TRBV6-1 and TRBJ1-5; maybe TRBD1 (5 bases). The V end lost 7 bases, the J end lost 5 bases, and 9 bases lay between the germline ends. Looked up from germline, CDR1 is MNHNS and CDR2 is SASEGT. The CDR3 has 12 residues. CDR3 residues: CASKRGDQPQHF. As DNA, the CDR3 is TGTGCCAGCAAAAGAGGGGATCAGCCCCAGCATTTT.

The V gene is TRBV29-1, the J gene TRBJ2-4; weak D call: TRBD1 (6 bases). CDR1 and CDR2 (germline): SQVTM, ANQGSEA. V was cut by 0 bases and J by 0 bases, with 18 bases left in between. CDR3 length equals 18 residues. The CDR3 DNA sequence: TGCAGCGTTGAAGATCGTGGGGAAGGGGGTCTAGCCAAAAACATTCAGTACTTC. Its translation is CSVEDRGEGGLAKNIQYF.

The chain links TRBV24-1 to TRBJ1-5; TRBD1 might be the D (5 bases). With 7 bases removed from V and 6 bases from J, the gap between germline ends came to 15 bases. The V gene's germline CDR1 is KGHDR and CDR2 SFDVKD. The CDR3 extends over 14 amino acids. In nucleotides, the CDR3 is TGTGCCACCAGCAACAAGGGGAGGGGTCAGCCCCAGCATTTT. As protein: CATSNKGRGQPQHF.

This clonotype was counted ten times or more. V gene TRBV20-1 combines with J gene TRBJ2-1, with 12 bases lining up with TRBD2. The V segment lost 2 bases and the J segment 0 bases; nucleotides outside the gene matches: 8. The V gene's germline CDR1 is DFQATT and CDR2 SNEGSKA (reference sequence). The CDR3 is 18 amino acids. CDR3 sequence: CSARLLAGGTHSYNEQFF. The CDR3 coding sequence is TGCAGTGCTAGATTACTAGCGGGAGGTACCCACTCCTACAATGAGCAGTTCTTC.